Following are 10 T cell receptor beta chains from one sample sequenced in a study of blood T cell repertoires in COVID-19. Clones were read by immunoSEQ multiplex PCR, and TCRdb kept only the in-frame ones, dropping some. Of about 200,000 clones listed, roughly 90% are singletons. Sequencing was done on a sample of peripheral blood. These receptor sequences come from a man between 60 and 75 years old who had recovered from COVID-19.

The V and J genes are TRBV6-5 and TRBJ1-2, with 8 positions matching TRBD1. Germline lookup yields CDR1 MNHEY and CDR2 SVGAGI. CDR3 size: 15 residues. Trimming took 7 bases from V and 1 from J; bases not matched to a gene: 8. CDR3 protein: CASNGPTGDNYGYTF. The CDR3 region has the DNA TGTGCCAGCAATGGTCCGACAGGGGATAACTATGGCTACACCTTC.

The V and J genes are TRBV12-3 or TRBV12-4 and TRBJ1-5; D is possibly TRBD1 (6 bases). V was clipped by 3 bases and J by 6 bases, with 9 bases between them. The length of the CDR3 is 13 residues. The CDR3: CASSLGGLQPQHF. The CDR3 nucleotides read TGTGCCAGCAGTTTGGGGGGGCTTCAGCCCCAGCATTTT.

This chain links TRBV20-1 with TRBJ2-3; D possibly uses TRBD1 or TRBD2 (6 bases each). The CDR3 is made up of 13 amino acids. V was trimmed by 3 bases and J by 3 bases, leaving 10 bases between them. Germline CDR1 and CDR2: DFQATT and SNEGSKA (reference sequence). The DNA of the CDR3 is TGCAGTGCTAGTGAGGGGGGAACAGATACGCAGTATTTT. It translates to CSASEGGTDTQYF.

V is TRBV25-1 and J is TRBJ1-4, with D maybe TRBD1 (6 bases). The CDR3 extends over 15 amino acids. V lost 3 bases and J lost 8, with 16 bases in between. Germline V gene lookup returns CDR1 MGHDK and CDR2 SYGVNS. CDR3 amino acids: CASSDPGDGQEKLFF. The DNA for the CDR3 is TGTGCCAGCAGTGACCCAGGGGATGGACAGGAAAAACTGTTTTTT.

The V call is TRBV10-1, the J call TRBJ2-3; 7 bases line up with TRBD1. V lost 11 bases to trimming and J lost 0 bases; unmatched junction nucleotides: 5. This CDR3 comprises 13 residues. Germline V gene lookup returns CDR1 WNHNN and CDR2 SYGVQD (reference sequence). CDR3 sequence (DNA): TGCGCCGTCAGGGACAGCAGCACAGATACGCAGTATTTT. It translates to CAVRDSSTDTQYF.

The rearrangement links TRBV12-5 to TRBJ2-1, with D perhaps TRBD2 (5 bases). The CDR3 length is 14 residues. The germline CDR1 and CDR2 sequences are LGHNT and FRNRAP. With 0 bases removed from V and 9 bases from J, the gap between germline ends came to 12 bases. CDR3 protein: CASGLVRGRGEQFF. In nucleotides, the CDR3 is TGTGCTAGTGGTTTGGTACGCGGTCGGGGTGAGCAGTTCTTC.

The V and J genes are TRBV19 and TRBJ1-2; tentatively, D is TRBD1 (6 bases). V dropped 6 bases and J dropped 8 bases, with 16 bases sitting between them. CDR3 length equals 13 residues. Per germline, CDR1 LNHDA and CDR2 SQIVND (reference sequence). The CDR3 sequence: CASSPRGGDGYTF. The CDR3 bases are TGTGCCAGTAGCCCTAGGGGGGGTGACGGCTACACCTTC. The entire variable domain, with the rest obtained from reference TRBV19 and TRBJ1-2, is as follows: DGGITQSPKYLFRKEGQNVTLSCEQNLNHDAMYWYRQDPGQGLRLIYYSQIVNDFQKGDIAEGYSVSREKKESFPLTVTSAQKNPTAFYLCASSPRGGDGYTFGSGTRLTVV.

The chain uses TRBV5-5 and TRBJ1-1, with D hard to call. The CDR3 is 14 residues long. V shed 0 bases and J shed 12 bases, with 18 bases lying between them. Germline values: CDR1 SGHKS, CDR2 YYEKEE (reference sequence). The CDR3 protein is CASSLETAGLSTFF. The CDR3 nucleotides read TGTGCCAGCAGCTTGGAGACGGCAGGCCTGTCAACTTTCTTT.

The chain has TRBV11-2 and TRBJ2-1; possible D gene TRBD1, 6 bases. V was cut by 3 bases and J by 8 bases, with 11 bases left in between. The CDR3 sequence is 13 residues long. CDR1 and CDR2 (germline): SGHAT, FQNNGV. The CDR3 DNA reads as TGTGCCAGCAGCTTCGAAGGGGGAGATGAGCAGTTCTTC. Residues: CASSFEGGDEQFF.

The chain combines TRBV7-9 with TRBJ2-1; tentatively, D is TRBD1 (5 bases). Between the trimmed V and J ends, which lost 5 bases and 2 bases, there was a span of 13 bases. The V gene's germline CDR1 is SEHNR and CDR2 FQNEAQ (reference sequence). The length of the CDR3 is 15 residues. CDR3 in DNA: TGTGCCAGCAGCCTAGGGCAGGGTGCCTACAATGAGCAGTTCTTC. This translates into CASSLGQGAYNEQFF.